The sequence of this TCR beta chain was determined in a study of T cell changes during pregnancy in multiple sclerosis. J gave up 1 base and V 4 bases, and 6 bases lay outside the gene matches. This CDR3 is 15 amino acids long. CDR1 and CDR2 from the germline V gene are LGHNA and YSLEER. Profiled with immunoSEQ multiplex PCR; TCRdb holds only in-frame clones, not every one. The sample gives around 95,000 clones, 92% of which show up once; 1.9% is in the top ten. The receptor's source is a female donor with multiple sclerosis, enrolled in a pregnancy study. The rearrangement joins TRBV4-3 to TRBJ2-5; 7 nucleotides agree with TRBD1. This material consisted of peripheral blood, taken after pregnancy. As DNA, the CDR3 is TGCGCCAGCAGCCGAATACAGGGGCCCCAAGAGACCCAGTACTTC. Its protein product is CASSRIQGPQETQYF.